These 21 T cell receptor beta chains originate from one sample sequenced in a study of T cells in Graves' hyperthyroidism and ophthalmopathy. The TCR beta CDR3 regions underwent amplification using RNA transcripts as the source. When the TCR CDR3 underwent first-round RT-PCR, the HTBI primer set was used. TCRdb re-analysed the multiplex PCR reads in MiXCR, keeping a single row per CDR3 protein. The sample carries 480,000 or so distinct CDR3 sequences, 40% to 55% recorded once. Sequenced sample: peripheral blood or thyroid tissue (not recorded which). The source of these receptors is an adult woman with Graves' disease, either hyperthyroidism or ophthalmopathy (not recorded which).

This clonotype was counted at least ten times. The chain combines TRBV5-1 with TRBJ1-5; D might be TRBD1 (6 bases). CDR1 SGHRS and CDR2 YFSETQ come from the germline V gene. The V end was cut by 5 bases, the J end by 1 base, with 10 bases between. The length of the CDR3 is 14 residues. The DNA of the CDR3 is TGCGCCAGCAGTCCACAGGGCAGCAATCAGCCCCAGCATTTT. It translates to CASSPQGSNQPQHF. Filled out from reference TRBV5-1 and TRBJ1-5, the complete variable domain reads KAGVTQTPRYLIKTRGQQVTLSCSPISGHRSVSWYQQTPGQGLQFLFEYFSETQRNKGNFPGRFSGRQFSNSRSEMNVSTLELGDSALYLCASSPQGSNQPQHFGDGTRLSIL.

This chain joins TRBV20-1 and TRBJ2-5, with D possibly being TRBD2 (6 bases). The CDR3 loop spans 13 amino acids. V was pared by 5 bases and J by 5 bases, with 15 bases between. Germline V gene sequence: CDR1 DFQATT, CDR2 SNEGSKA (reference sequence). The CDR3 DNA sequence: TGCAGTGCTGAAACAGTCGGGGGTGAGACCCAGTACTTC. It encodes CSAETVGGETQYF.

The V gene is TRBV14, the J gene TRBJ1-1; D unclear. The V gene lost 8 bases and the J gene lost 4 bases, with 20 bases spanning the gap. The CDR3 runs to 15 residues. Germline V CDR1 and CDR2: SGHDN, FVKESK. CDR3 protein: CASSLREDPGTEAFF. The CDR3 DNA is TGTGCCAGCTCGCTGAGGGAGGACCCCGGCACTGAAGCTTTCTTT.

CDR3 sequence (DNA): TGCAGTGCCGTCCGACTAGCGGGGGCACAAGAGACCCAGTACTTC. Amino acid sequence: CSAVRLAGAQETQYF. The V and J genes are TRBV20-1 and TRBJ2-5; 12 bases line up with TRBD2. This CDR3 is 15 amino acids long. V gave up 6 bases and J gave up 2 bases; unmatched junction bases: 7. Germline lookup yields CDR1 DFQATT and CDR2 SNEGSKA (reference sequence).

The chain carries TRBV7-3 and TRBJ2-5; D might be TRBD2 (6 bases). Germline loops: CDR1 SGHTA, CDR2 FQGTGA. CDR3 length equals 14 residues. Trimming shortened V by 8 bases and J by 5 bases, and 18 bases separated the two germline ends. CDR3 in DNA: TGTGCCAGCGCCGAGGAGGGAGGAGGGGAGACCCAGTACTTC. Translating gives CASAEEGGGETQYF.

The V and J genes are TRBV11-2 and TRBJ1-1; perhaps TRBD1 as D (5 bases). Germline CDR1 SGHAT, CDR2 FQNNGV. There are 17 residues in the CDR3. V was pared by 3 bases and J by 0 bases, with 17 bases between. CDR3 in amino acids: CASSFRPGASMNTEAFF. The CDR3 DNA is TGTGCCAGCAGCTTCCGGCCCGGGGCATCCATGAACACTGAAGCTTTCTTT.

This clonotype turned up a few times. The chain links TRBV11-2 to TRBJ2-6, with 9 positions matching TRBD1. The CDR3 loop spans 18 amino acids. From germline, CDR1 is SGHAT and CDR2 FQNNGV. Unmatched junction bases numbered 14, after V lost 8 bases and J lost 3 bases. CDR3 protein: CASSPRDRVEDGANVLTF. The CDR3 coding sequence is TGTGCCAGCTCACCCCGGGACAGGGTCGAGGATGGGGCCAACGTCCTGACTTTC.

There are a few counts of this clonotype. The chain joins TRBV10-3 to TRBJ2-7, with TRBD1 matching 7 bases. The germline CDR1 and CDR2 sequences are ENHRY and SYGVKD. The CDR3 extends over 13 amino acids. V shed 6 bases and J 0 bases; nucleotides not matched to a gene: 2. The CDR3 loop reads CAIRGTASYEQYF. CDR3 DNA sequence: TGTGCCATCAGGGGGACAGCCTCCTACGAGCAGTACTTC.

J is TRBJ1-6 and V is TRBV7-1; D is uncertain. TRBV7-1 is sorted into the ORF group, with uncertain function. V lost 3 bases and J lost 2, with 8 bases in between. This CDR3 comprises 15 residues. CDR3 bases: TGTGCCAGCAGCTCTATAAGCACCTATAATTCACCCCTCCACTTT. Translating it yields CASSSISTYNSPLHF.

This clonotype was observed at least ten times. This sequence joins TRBV20-1 and TRBJ1-1; D uncertain. The germline gives CDR1 DFQATT, CDR2 SNEGSKA (reference sequence). V lost 3 bases and J 6 bases, leaving 11 bases between the germline ends. This CDR3 is 12 amino acids long. CDR3 in amino acids: CSASVGRSEAFF. The CDR3 region has the DNA TGCAGTGCTAGTGTCGGGCGGTCTGAAGCTTTCTTT.

The chain uses TRBV2 and TRBJ1-5; D remains ambiguous. CDR1 SNHLY and CDR2 FYNNEI come from the germline V gene. The V and J ends lost 6 bases and 2 bases respectively, with 14 bases between them. This CDR3 has 15 residues. The DNA of the CDR3 is TGTGCCAGCAGCCTAACCCCTATGGGCAATCAGCCCCAGCATTTT. Residues: CASSLTPMGNQPQHF.

V gene TRBV7-8 combines with J gene TRBJ2-3, with a weak D call TRBD1 (5 bases). The CDR3 runs 13 residues. Germline V CDR1 and CDR2: SGHVS, FQNEAQ. The germline V and J ends were trimmed by 4 bases and 5 bases, with 10 bases remaining between them. CDR3 region: CASSSTQGDTQYF. CDR3 DNA sequence: TGTGCCAGCAGCTCCACCCAGGGAGATACGCAGTATTTT.

V is TRBV24-1 and J is TRBJ2-7; unclear D gene. Between the trimmed V and J ends, which lost 2 bases and 0 bases, there was a span of 7 bases. Germline CDR1 reads KGHDR; CDR2 reads SFDVKD. The CDR3 runs to 14 residues. DNA for the CDR3: TGTGCCACCAGTGATTCTCACAGCTCCTACGAGCAGTACTTC. Translated, it gives CATSDSHSSYEQYF.

Points on this clonotype: Likely a read error: the CDR3 ends without its conserved phenylalanine or tryptophan. The limits of the CDR3 on the DNA are not certain, so only TCRdb's listed CDR3 is given. The V and J genes are TRBV10-3 and TRBJ1-4; the D call of TRBD1 is as the table states it, not checked on the DNA. From germline, CDR1 is ENHRY and CDR2 SYGVKD. The CDR3 is 9 amino acids long, termini counted. The CDR3 region is CAISDGRGS.

This clonotype was seen ten or more times. This rearrangement joins TRBV29-1 to TRBJ1-1; D might be TRBD1 (6 bases). Germline values: CDR1 SQVTM, CDR2 ANQGSEA. The CDR3 contains 13 residues. Between the trimmed V and J ends, which lost 3 bases and 11 bases, there was a span of 19 bases. CDR3 protein: CSVDPPGGGGAFF. CDR3 in DNA: TGCAGCGTTGATCCCCCGGGGGGAGGGGGGGCTTTCTTT.

This clonotype was counted many times. V and J are TRBV7-9 and TRBJ1-4, with 7 nucleotides matching TRBD1. Germline CDR1 and CDR2: SEHNR and FQNEAQ (reference sequence). Trimming removed 5 bases from V and 7 bases from J; junction bases left unmatched: 10. This CDR3 is built from 15 residues. The chain's CDR3 is CASSTPTGPGEKLFF. CDR3 DNA sequence: TGTGCCAGCAGCACCCCGACAGGGCCAGGTGAAAAACTGTTTTTT.

Many counts were recorded for this clonotype. The chain recombines TRBV7-6 with TRBJ2-5, with a possible D match to TRBD1 (5 bases). This CDR3 is 15 amino acids long. Germline CDR1 SGHVS, CDR2 FNYEAQ. V shed 4 bases and J shed 2 bases, with 14 bases lying between them. The CDR3 DNA is TGTGCCAGCAGCTCCCCGACAGCCATTCAAGAGACCCAGTACTTC. Its protein is CASSSPTAIQETQYF.

This clonotype was picked up many times. The V gene is TRBV3-1, the J gene TRBJ2-7; 7 positions agree with TRBD2. Germline V gives CDR1 LGHDT, CDR2 YNNKEL (reference sequence). J was trimmed by 3 bases and V by 0 bases; bases with no gene match: 5. The CDR3 has 15 residues. CDR3 coding DNA: TGTGCCAGCAGCCAAGATCCGGGGGGAGGCTACGAGCAGTACTTC. Translated: CASSQDPGGGYEQYF.

This chain links TRBV19 with TRBJ1-5, with 7 bases matching TRBD1. Germline trimming cut 6 bases from V and 7 bases from J; bases unmatched to any gene: 12. Germline CDR1 is LNHDA and CDR2 is SQIVND (reference sequence). The CDR3 contains 15 residues. CDR3 region: CASRMTGPGKQPQHF. CDR3 bases: TGTGCCAGTAGGATGACAGGGCCCGGTAAGCAGCCCCAGCATTTT.

This clonotype appeared many times. The J gene is TRBJ1-1, the V gene TRBV4-3; D unresolved. Germline assignment: CDR1 LGHNA and CDR2 YSLEER. This CDR3 spans 14 amino acids. The germline V and J ends were trimmed by 2 bases and 6 bases, with 13 bases remaining between them. The CDR3 loop is CASSQNYYGAEAFF. Here the CDR3 DNA reads TGCGCCAGCAGCCAAAACTATTACGGCGCTGAAGCTTTCTTT.

This clonotype was counted at least ten times. The chain employs TRBV2 and TRBJ2-7; TRBD2 matches 9 bases. The CDR3 length is 13 residues. The germline CDR1 and CDR2 sequences are SNHLY and FYNNEI. V shed 7 bases, J shed 7 bases, and the junction held 8 bases outside the gene matches. The CDR3 sequence: CASKNSGSGEQYF. In nucleotides, the CDR3 is TGTGCCAGCAAAAATAGCGGGAGCGGGGAGCAGTACTTC.